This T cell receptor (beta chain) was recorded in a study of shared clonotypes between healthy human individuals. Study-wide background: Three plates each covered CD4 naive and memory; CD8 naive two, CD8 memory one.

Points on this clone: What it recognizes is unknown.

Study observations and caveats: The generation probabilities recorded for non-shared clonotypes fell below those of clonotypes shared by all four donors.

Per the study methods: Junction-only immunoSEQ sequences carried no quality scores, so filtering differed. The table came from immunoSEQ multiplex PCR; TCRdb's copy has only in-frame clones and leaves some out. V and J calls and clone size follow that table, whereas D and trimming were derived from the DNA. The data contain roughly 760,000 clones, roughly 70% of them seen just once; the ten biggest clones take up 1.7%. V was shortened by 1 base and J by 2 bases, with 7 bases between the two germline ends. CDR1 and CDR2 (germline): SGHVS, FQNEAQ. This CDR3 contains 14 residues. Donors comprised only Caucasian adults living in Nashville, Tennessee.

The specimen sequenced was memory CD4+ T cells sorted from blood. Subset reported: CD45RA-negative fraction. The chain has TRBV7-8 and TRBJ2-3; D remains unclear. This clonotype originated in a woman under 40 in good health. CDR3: CASSLGGHTDTQYF. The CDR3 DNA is TGTGCCAGCAGCTTAGGCGGTCACACAGATACGCAGTATTTT.